These 31 T cell receptor beta chains came from one sample sequenced in a study of blood T cell repertoires in COVID-19. Here immunoSEQ multiplex PCR was the method, and the copy in TCRdb shows in-frame clones only, minus some. The sample includes over 120,000 clones, 87% seen only once; the top ten take about two fifths. Sequencing was carried out using peripheral blood. The source of these receptors is a man aged 45-65 years who had recovered from COVID-19.

This clone was found once. The gene calls are TRBV7-7 and TRBJ2-2, with D tentatively TRBD1 (5 bases). CDR1 and CDR2 from the germline V gene are SSHAT and FNYEAQ (reference sequence). The germline V and J ends were trimmed by 5 bases and 4 bases, with 11 bases remaining between them. The CDR3 is made up of 14 amino acids. The CDR3 spells CASSPMQGTGELFF. CDR3 in DNA: TGTGCCAGCAGCCCAATGCAGGGCACCGGGGAGCTGTTTTTT.

The chain has TRBV18 and TRBJ2-7, with D possibly TRBD2 on 6 matching bases. The V gene lost 2 bases and the J gene lost 0 bases, with 11 bases spanning the gap. Germline V gives CDR1 KGHSH, CDR2 LQKENI. The CDR3 has 15 residues. CDR3 region: CASSPSGSSSYEQYF. DNA for the CDR3: TGTGCCAGCTCACCAAGCGGGTCAAGCTCCTACGAGCAGTACTTC. The entire variable domain, with the rest obtained from reference TRBV18 and TRBJ2-7, is as follows: NAGVMQNPRHLVRRRGQEARLRCSPMKGHSHVYWYRQLPEEGLKFMVYLQKENIIDESGMPKERFSAEFPKEGPSILRIQQVVRGDSAAYFCASSPSGSSSYEQYFGPGTRLTVT.

This sequence joins TRBV19 and TRBJ2-1, with D perhaps TRBD2 (6 bases). Germline assignment: CDR1 LNHDA and CDR2 SQIVND (reference sequence). V dropped 4 bases and J dropped 4 bases, with 17 bases sitting between them. CDR3 size: 16 residues. The CDR3 DNA sequence: TGTGCCAGTAGTAGACTAGGCAGTACTACATACAATGAGCAGTTCTTC. It is translated as CASSRLGSTTYNEQFF.

V and J are TRBV29-1 and TRBJ2-5; TRBD1 matches at 10 bases. The CDR3 spans 13 residues. With 3 bases clipped from V and 5 bases from J, the junction kept 3 bases outside the gene matches. The germline V gene encodes CDR1 SQVTM and CDR2 ANQGSEA. The CDR3, as DNA: TGCAGCGTTGAGACAGGGGGCGCCGAGACCCAGTACTTC. It specifies CSVETGGAETQYF.

The chain is built from TRBV5-3 and TRBJ2-5, with 9 bases lining up with TRBD2. TRBV5-3 is identified as an open reading frame with a role that is uncertain. V was pared by 3 bases and J by 4 bases, with 16 bases of the junction left unmatched. This CDR3 region has 18 residues. The CDR3 loop reads CARSSHTSIAGVAETQYF. The CDR3 region has the DNA TGTGCCAGAAGCTCCCATACCAGCATAGCGGGGGTCGCAGAGACCCAGTACTTC.

The V call is TRBV5-4, the J call TRBJ1-1; D may be TRBD1 (5 bases). The CDR3 contains 17 residues. Germline V gives CDR1 SGHNT, CDR2 YYREEE (reference sequence). V lost 0 bases to trimming and J lost 4 bases, with 19 bases between them. The CDR3 region has the DNA TGTGCCAGCAGCTTGGGTGGAGGGGCAGTAAAAGGCACTGAAGCTTTCTTT. This codes for CASSLGGGAVKGTEAFF.

The rearrangement joins TRBV19 to TRBJ2-7; maybe TRBD1 (6 bases). Germline V CDR1 and CDR2: LNHDA, SQIVND (reference sequence). V gave up 0 bases and J gave up 3 bases, with 9 bases separating them. The CDR3 extends over 14 amino acids. The CDR3 DNA sequence: TGTGCCAGTAGTATAGATAAACAGGGCTACGAGCAGTACTTC. Its protein product is CASSIDKQGYEQYF.

V and J are TRBV19 and TRBJ2-1, with D perhaps matching TRBD2 (7 bases). The CDR3 extends over 15 amino acids. Trimming cost V 3 bases and J 3 bases, with 12 bases left between them. Germline lookup yields CDR1 LNHDA and CDR2 SQIVND (reference sequence). For the CDR3, the DNA is TGTGCCAGTAGTATCCGGGGGGCGGACTACAATGAGCAGTTCTTC. It specifies CASSIRGADYNEQFF.

This chain links TRBV19 with TRBJ2-1, with D possibly matching TRBD2 (5 bases). V shed 3 bases and J shed 8 bases, with 20 bases lying between them. The germline gives CDR1 LNHDA, CDR2 SQIVND (reference sequence). The CDR3 has 16 amino acids. The CDR3 reads CASSIPNGLATDEQFF. The CDR3, as DNA: TGTGCCAGTAGTATCCCCAACGGATTAGCGACGGATGAGCAGTTCTTC. Complete variable domain (other parts from reference TRBV19 and TRBJ2-1): DGGITQSPKYLFRKEGQNVTLSCEQNLNHDAMYWYRQDPGQGLRLIYYSQIVNDFQKGDIAEGYSVSREKKESFPLTVTSAQKNPTAFYLCASSIPNGLATDEQFFGPGTRLTVL.

J is TRBJ1-2 and V is TRBV5-6; 7 positions match TRBD1. Germline values: CDR1 SGHDT, CDR2 YYEEEE. Trimming removed 7 bases from V and 6 bases from J; junction bases left unmatched: 12. This CDR3 has 14 amino acids. The CDR3 sequence is CASQEINRGHGYTF. The CDR3 nucleotides are TGTGCCAGCCAGGAGATTAACAGGGGCCATGGCTACACCTTC.

This clone has more than one count but fewer than ten. V and J are TRBV4-1 and TRBJ1-6; D remains ambiguous. Germline assignment: CDR1 MGHRA and CDR2 YSYEKL. Trimming took off 0 bases at V and 11 bases at J, with 14 bases between the two ends. The CDR3 sequence is 15 residues long. CDR3 nucleotide sequence: TGCGCCAGCAGCCAAGAGGAAACTACCACGGCACCCCTCCACTTT. Protein sequence: CASSQEETTTAPLHF.

This chain uses TRBV9 with TRBJ2-7, with 7 bases that match TRBD1. With V trimmed by 4 bases and J by 4 bases, 11 bases remained unmatched. This CDR3 comprises 15 residues. Germline V gene data show CDR1 as SGDLS and CDR2 as YYNGEE. DNA for the CDR3: TGTGCCAGCAGCCGGGACAGCGGCGGAAGGTACGAGCAGTACTTC. The encoded protein is CASSRDSGGRYEQYF. Complete variable domain (other parts from reference TRBV9 and TRBJ2-7): DSGVTQTPKHLITATGQRVTLRCSPRSGDLSVYWYQQSLDQGLQFLIQYYNGEERAKGNILERFSAQQFPDLHSELNLSSLELGDSALYFCASSRDSGGRYEQYFGPGTRLTVT.

The rearrangement joins TRBV5-4 to TRBJ2-7; D perhaps matches TRBD1 (6 bases). The CDR3 runs 15 residues. V was shortened by 4 bases and J by 3 bases, with 17 bases between the two germline ends. Germline CDR1 is SGHNT and CDR2 is YYREEE (reference sequence). The CDR3: CASSARGQPHYEQYF. CDR3 nucleotide sequence: TGTGCCAGCAGCGCTCGCGGACAGCCCCACTACGAGCAGTACTTC.

The sample holds a few counts of this clone. V is TRBV7-9 and J is TRBJ2-7; 9 bases map to TRBD1. The V and J ends lost 6 bases and 6 bases, in that order; junction bases with no gene match: 9. The CDR3 contains 14 residues. The germline gives CDR1 SEHNR, CDR2 FQNEAQ (reference sequence). CDR3 in amino acids: CASSSATGGAEQYF. CDR3 nucleotides: TGTGCCAGCAGTTCAGCTACAGGGGGCGCCGAGCAGTACTTC.

The V call is TRBV9, the J call TRBJ2-2, with D possibly being TRBD1 (6 bases). Trimming shortened V by 3 bases and J by 6 bases, and 18 bases separated the two germline ends. There are 16 residues in the CDR3. Germline CDR1 and CDR2: SGDLS and YYNGEE. In DNA form, the CDR3 reads TGTGCCAGCAGCGGGGGGACACGACCCAACCCCGGGGAGCTGTTTTTT. This sequence encodes CASSGGTRPNPGELFF.

This chain links TRBV19 with TRBJ1-2; TRBD1 aligns across 7 bases. The CDR3 sequence is 12 residues long. Germline assignment: CDR1 LNHDA and CDR2 SQIVND (reference sequence). V shed 10 bases, J shed 4 bases, and the junction held 6 bases outside the gene matches. The CDR3, as DNA: TGTGCCACTAGGGGGCTCGGCTATGGCTACACCTTC. Translated, it gives CATRGLGYGYTF.

CDR3 bases: TGTGCCAGCACTTCAAAAGGAGGGCTCCCCTATGGCTACACCTTC. Translated: CASTSKGGLPYGYTF. V is TRBV6-5 and J is TRBJ1-2, with D unresolved. The V end lost 7 bases, the J end lost 4 bases, and 19 bases lay between the germline ends. The V gene's germline CDR1 is MNHEY and CDR2 SVGAGI. The CDR3 loop spans 15 amino acids.

The rearrangement links TRBV10-3 to TRBJ1-3, with D maybe TRBD1 (6 bases). CDR3 length: 14 residues. V dropped 4 bases and J dropped 0 bases, with 7 bases sitting between them. Germline V lookup: CDR1 ENHRY, CDR2 SYGVKD. CDR3 coding DNA: TGTGCCATCAGTGGGGACATCTCTGGAAACACCATATATTTT. Its translation: CAISGDISGNTIYF.

The rearrangement uses TRBV6-5 and TRBJ1-2; 8 nucleotides align to TRBD1. Germline CDR1 reads MNHEY; CDR2 reads SVGAGI. CDR3 length: 13 amino acids. V trimming: 6 bases; J trimming: 9 bases; junction bases outside the gene matches: 9. CDR3 sequence: CASRQTGVGSYTF. DNA of the CDR3: TGTGCCAGCAGGCAGACAGGGGTCGGTAGCTACACCTTC.

The chain links TRBV6-2 or TRBV6-3 to TRBJ1-6; 11 positions match TRBD1. The CDR3 runs to 14 residues. V lost 5 bases and J lost 9; bases outside the gene matches: 3. Germline-derived CDR1 and CDR2 are MNHEY and SVGEGT. In DNA, the CDR3 is TGTGCCAGCAGTCCGGGACAGGGGGGTTCACCCCTCCACTTT. This sequence encodes CASSPGQGGSPLHF.

The CDR3 coding sequence is TGTGCCAGCAGCTCCTACAATCAGCCCCAGCATTTT. Translation gives CASSSYNQPQHF. This chain joins TRBV11-3 and TRBJ1-5; D is ambiguous. V lost 4 bases and J lost 3, with 4 bases in between. Looked up from germline, CDR1 is SGHNT and CDR2 is YENEEA. There are 12 residues in the CDR3.

This chain uses TRBV3-1 (or the pseudogene TRBV3-2) with TRBJ2-3; 10 bases are a match to TRBD2. Germline-derived CDR1 and CDR2 are LGHDT and YNNKEL (reference sequence). This CDR3 region has 15 residues. The J segment lost 2 bases and the V segment lost 6 bases, leaving 5 bases of the junction unmatched. The CDR3 nucleotides read TGTGCCAGCAGTCCCGGACTAGCGGTCACAGATACGCAGTATTTT. Protein product: CASSPGLAVTDTQYF.

The chain joins TRBV6-5 to TRBJ1-1; perhaps TRBD1 as D (5 bases). V lost 2 bases, J lost 4 bases, and 8 bases lay in between. CDR1 is MNHEY, CDR2 SVGAGI, per germline. The CDR3 covers 13 residues. This CDR3 reads CASSYRQFTEAFF. CDR3 DNA: TGTGCCAGCAGTTACAGACAGTTCACTGAAGCTTTCTTT.

The rearrangement uses TRBV5-6 and TRBJ2-7, with D hard to call. Per the germline V gene, CDR1 is SGHDT and CDR2 is YYEEEE. The CDR3 is 13 residues long. V was trimmed by 8 bases and J by 4 bases, leaving 16 bases between them. The CDR3 sequence: CASTYQLGYEQYF. CDR3 bases: TGTGCCAGTACTTATCAACTCGGGTACGAGCAGTACTTC. The full variable domain, completed using reference TRBV5-6 and TRBJ2-7, is DAGVTQSPTHLIKTRGQQVTLRCSPKSGHDTVSWYQQALGQGPQFIFQYYEEEERQRGNFPDRFSGHQFPNYSSELNVNALLLGDSALYLCASTYQLGYEQYFGPGTRLTVT.

The chain recombines TRBV19 with TRBJ1-1; D is possibly TRBD1 (5 bases). Germline V gives CDR1 LNHDA, CDR2 SQIVND (reference sequence). The CDR3 extends over 15 amino acids. The V gene lost 3 bases and the J gene lost 4 bases, with 15 bases spanning the gap. The CDR3: CASSIFPGGGTEAFF. Here the CDR3 DNA reads TGTGCCAGTAGTATTTTCCCCGGGGGAGGCACTGAAGCTTTCTTT.

The chain uses TRBV11-3 and TRBJ1-2; no reliable D call. Per germline, CDR1 SGHNT and CDR2 YENEEA. CDR3 length: 16 residues. Trimming took off 0 bases at V and 0 bases at J, with 11 bases between the two ends. The CDR3 loop reads CASSLDMPTANYGYTF. The DNA for the CDR3 is TGTGCCAGCAGCTTAGATATGCCTACGGCTAACTATGGCTACACCTTC. Variable domain in full (rest from reference TRBV11-3 and TRBJ1-2): EAGVVQSPRYKIIEKKQPVAFWCNPISGHNTLYWYLQNLGQGPELLIRYENEEAVDDSQLPKDRFSAERLKGVDSTLKIQPAELGDSAVYLCASSLDMPTANYGYTFGSGTRLTVV.

A single count supports this clone. The rearrangement links TRBV27 to TRBJ2-1; 10 bases map to TRBD2. The CDR3 runs 17 residues. V was clipped by 0 bases and J by 0 bases; unmatched bases: 2. CDR1 MNHEY and CDR2 SMNVEV come from the germline V gene (reference sequence). Here the CDR3 DNA reads TGTGCCAGCAGTTTATCTGTAGCGGGGGGCTCCTACAATGAGCAGTTCTTC. Its translation is CASSLSVAGGSYNEQFF.

The chain has TRBV7-6 and TRBJ2-7; tentative D call: TRBD1 (6 bases). V lost 6 bases and J lost 4, with 28 bases in between. The CDR3 loop spans 18 amino acids. Per the germline V gene, CDR1 is SGHVS and CDR2 is FNYEAQ. CDR3 DNA sequence: TGTGCCAGCAGGCGTACCTCCCGGGGTGCAGGGGATCGGTACGAGCAGTACTTC. Residues: CASRRTSRGAGDRYEQYF.

The chain carries TRBV3-1 (or the pseudogene TRBV3-2) and TRBJ2-5; D possibly corresponds to TRBD2 (5 bases). Trimming removed 4 bases at V and 3 bases at J, with 9 bases between. Germline V gene sequence: CDR1 LGHDT, CDR2 YNNKEL (reference sequence). CDR3 length equals 13 residues. The CDR3 region is CASSPSLEETQYF. The CDR3, as DNA: TGTGCCAGCAGCCCCTCACTAGAAGAGACCCAGTACTTC.

The rearrangement links TRBV7-2 to TRBJ2-1; 9 nucleotides line up with TRBD2. The CDR3 runs 19 residues. J lost 0 bases, V lost 3 bases, and 12 bases had no gene match. Germline V gene data show CDR1 as SGHTA and CDR2 as FQGNSA. The chain's CDR3 is CASSFRSSGTSSSYNEQFF. For the CDR3, the DNA is TGTGCCAGCAGCTTCCGATCTAGCGGGACCTCAAGCTCCTACAATGAGCAGTTCTTC.

The V call is TRBV5-1, the J call TRBJ1-5; 8 bases line up with TRBD1. Per germline, CDR1 SGHRS and CDR2 YFSETQ. There are 14 residues in the CDR3. V lost 4 bases, J lost 2 bases, and 2 bases stayed unmatched. The CDR3 is CASSQGAGNQPQHF. The DNA of the CDR3 is TGCGCCAGCAGCCAGGGGGCGGGCAATCAGCCCCAGCATTTT.